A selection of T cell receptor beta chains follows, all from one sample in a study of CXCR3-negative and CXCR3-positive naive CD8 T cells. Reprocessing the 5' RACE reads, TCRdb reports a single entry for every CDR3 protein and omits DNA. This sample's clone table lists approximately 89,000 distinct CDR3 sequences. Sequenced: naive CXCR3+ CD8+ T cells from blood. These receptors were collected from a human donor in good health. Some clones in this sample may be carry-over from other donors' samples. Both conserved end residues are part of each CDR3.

CDR3 protein: CASSSTGTSGRDTQYF
J gene: TRBJ2-3
V gene: TRBV27

CDR3 protein: CASSPRGGERYIHQETQYF
J gene: TRBJ2-5
V gene: TRBV14

CDR3 protein: CASSVGYGEDGEQFF
J gene: TRBJ2-1
V gene: TRBV9

CDR3 protein: CASSQAAMTGGGQPQHF
J gene: TRBJ1-5
V gene: TRBV6-5

CDR3 protein: CASSVTGTSSHEQFF
J gene: TRBJ2-1
V gene: TRBV25-1

CDR3 protein: CASSQDNSGANVLTF
J gene: TRBJ2-6
V gene: TRBV4-2

CDR3 protein: CASRNAAHDEQFF
J gene: TRBJ2-1
V gene: TRBV28

CDR3 protein: CASSSPSGGARNEQFF
J gene: TRBJ2-1
V gene: TRBV12-3/TRBV12-4

CDR3 protein: CASSTGQRSSYEQYF
J gene: TRBJ2-7
V gene: TRBV19

CDR3 protein: CASSLGSGSTDTQYF
J gene: TRBJ2-3
V gene: TRBV28

CDR3 protein: CASIHSLQGEQYF
J gene: TRBJ2-7
V gene: TRBV7-8

CDR3 protein: CASSLGNLSGGRRTLGEAFF
J gene: TRBJ1-1
V gene: TRBV12-3/TRBV12-4

CDR3 protein: CASRSYNEQFF
J gene: TRBJ2-1
V gene: TRBV6-1

CDR3 protein: CSATSSGQETQYF
J gene: TRBJ2-5
V gene: TRBV20-1

CDR3 protein: CASSPLTGGPDEQYF
J gene: TRBJ2-7
V gene: TRBV28

CDR3 protein: CASSLSGENYNEQFF
J gene: TRBJ2-1
V gene: TRBV7-8

CDR3 protein: CASSLREKAEQYF
J gene: TRBJ2-7
V gene: TRBV27

CDR3 protein: CASSHLDFSYNEQFF
J gene: TRBJ2-1
V gene: TRBV14

CDR3 protein: CASSYTSKGENQPQHF
J gene: TRBJ1-5
V gene: TRBV6-6

CDR3 protein: CASSLTGALQNTQYF
J gene: TRBJ2-3
V gene: TRBV5-1

CDR3 protein: CAWSVQAGVEAFF
J gene: TRBJ1-1
V gene: TRBV30

CDR3 protein: CASSPGGLTFF
J gene: TRBJ1-1
V gene: TRBV27

CDR3 protein: CATYPPGLLFRELFF
J gene: TRBJ2-2
V gene: TRBV23-1

CDR3 protein: CSARAKTGSGEQFF
J gene: TRBJ2-1
V gene: TRBV20-1